Shown below are 5 T cell receptor beta chains from a single sample sequenced in a study of PD-L1 blockade in urothelial cancer. The sample's time point: pretreatment peripheral blood. Profiling relied on immunoSEQ multiplex PCR, and the TCRdb table lists in-frame clones only, not all of them. The sample lists around 70,000 clones; roughly nine tenths were seen once. This material consisted of PBMCs, taken around atezolizumab (anti-PD-L1) treatment. Source of these receptors: a man aged 70-80 years with urothelial cancer.

The chain links TRBV27 to TRBJ2-1, with TRBD2 matching 9 bases. Germline V gene sequence: CDR1 MNHEY, CDR2 SMNVEV (reference sequence). The trim removed 5 bases at V and 5 bases at J, leaving 13 bases unmatched. This CDR3 region has 17 residues. The CDR3 loop is CASSRGQTLAGNNEQFF. As DNA, the CDR3 is TGTGCCAGCAGTCGGGGACAAACCCTAGCGGGAAACAATGAGCAGTTCTTC.

The chain employs TRBV2 and TRBJ2-3, with 8 positions matching TRBD2. The CDR3 totals 16 residues. J was trimmed by 5 bases and V by 0 bases; bases with no gene match: 7. Germline-derived CDR1 and CDR2 are SNHLY and FYNNEI. The CDR3 bases are TGTGCCAGCAGTGAAGCGAGGAGCGGGAGAGTAGATACGCAGTATTTT. Its protein product is CASSEARSGRVDTQYF.

The V call is TRBV5-1, the J call TRBJ1-4; 7 bases fit TRBD1. CDR1 is SGHRS, CDR2 YFSETQ, per germline. The CDR3 covers 15 residues. Trimming took 4 bases from V and 3 from J; bases not matched to a gene: 6. The chain's CDR3 is CASSPQQGSNEKLFF. CDR3 sequence (DNA): TGCGCCAGCAGCCCCCAACAGGGGTCTAATGAAAAACTGTTTTTT.

The chain carries TRBV5-1 and TRBJ1-2; 8 bases agree with TRBD1. Trimming cost V 5 bases and J 3 bases; bases outside gene matches: 3. The CDR3 totals 13 residues. Germline V CDR1 and CDR2: SGHRS, YFSETQ. The CDR3 sequence is CASSMDRDYGYTF. In nucleotides, the CDR3 is TGCGCCAGCAGTATGGACAGGGACTATGGCTACACCTTC.

The gene calls are TRBV11-1 and TRBJ2-3; 8 bases agree with TRBD1. CDR1 is SGHAT and CDR2 is FQDESV in the germline V gene (reference sequence). The V and J ends lost 0 bases and 1 base, in that order; junction bases with no gene match: 6. The CDR3 totals 17 residues. The CDR3 is CASSLARLTGGTDTQYF. Written as DNA, the CDR3 is TGTGCCAGCAGCTTAGCGAGGTTGACAGGGGGCACAGATACGCAGTATTTT.